These 20 T cell receptor beta chains were sequenced from one sample in a study of graft-versus-host responses after intestinal transplantation. No antigens are known for them. Assay used: immunoSEQ multiplex PCR; TCRdb lists only in-frame clones, some missing. Here the sample spans about 100,000 clones, roughly 84% being singletons. The sequences come from unstimulated CD4+ T cells sorted from spleen or lymph node cells, collected before transplant. The source of these receptors is a human donor who was the organ donor for an intestinal transplant.

This clone was detected a few times. The chain joins TRBV5-1 to TRBJ2-1, with TRBD2 identical over 11 bases. The CDR3 is 15 residues long. Germline V lookup: CDR1 SGHRS, CDR2 YFSETQ. J was trimmed by 7 bases and V by 5 bases; bases with no gene match: 8. The CDR3 bases are TGCGCCAGCAGAAGCGGTCTAGCGGGGGGAAATGAGCAGTTCTTC. Translated, it gives CASRSGLAGGNEQFF.

The rearrangement links TRBV6-1 to TRBJ2-7, with no clear D. V lost 2 bases and J lost 5, with 4 bases in between. The germline gives CDR1 MNHNS, CDR2 SASEGT. The CDR3 spans 11 residues. As DNA, the CDR3 is TGTGCCAGCAGTGAATCTAACGAGCAGTACTTC. Residues: CASSESNEQYF.

The rearrangement joins TRBV4-2 to TRBJ2-1; 9 nucleotides align to TRBD2. The trim removed 5 bases at V and 9 bases at J, leaving 14 bases unmatched. The CDR3 runs to 16 residues. Germline V gene data show CDR1 as LGHNA and CDR2 as YNFKEQ. Here the CDR3 DNA reads TGTGCCAGCAGCAGTCCAATGCGGGGGGGCCTGGGTGAGCAGTTCTTC. As protein: CASSSPMRGGLGEQFF.

In DNA, the CDR3 is TGCGCCAGCAGCCAAGTAGTGGTTACAGGGCTTATGGCTTCTGGGGCCAACGTCCTGACTTTC. Protein product: CASSQVVVTGLMASGANVLTF. V usage is TRBV4-1 and J usage is TRBJ2-6, with D perhaps matching TRBD1 (6 bases). From germline, CDR1 is MGHRA and CDR2 YSYEKL. V lost 1 base and J 1 base, leaving 23 bases between the germline ends. The CDR3 loop spans 21 amino acids.

This chain connects TRBV5-1 to TRBJ1-3, with D tentatively TRBD1 (6 bases). CDR3 length: 16 residues. CDR1 and CDR2 (germline): SGHRS, YFSETQ. Deletions cut 4 bases from V and 0 bases from J, with 14 bases between. Written as DNA, the CDR3 is TGCGCCAGCAGCGTGACAGGCCCGTACTCTGGAAACACCATATATTTT. Translation: CASSVTGPYSGNTIYF.

The V and J genes are TRBV6-1 and TRBJ1-2; D gene uncertain. V gave up 2 bases and J gave up 4 bases, with 23 bases separating them. Germline loops: CDR1 MNHNS, CDR2 SASEGT. CDR3 size: 18 residues. The CDR3 DNA is TGTGCCAGCAGTGAAATAGTCAGAATCGTAAGGGTTACCTATGGCTACACCTTC. It codes for CASSEIVRIVRVTYGYTF.

The CDR3 protein is CASSYSPSGTHEQYF. The CDR3 bases are TGTGCCAGCAGTTACTCCCCGAGCGGGACCCACGAGCAGTACTTC. The chain couples TRBV6-5 to TRBJ2-7; 7 positions agree with TRBD2. This CDR3 has 15 residues. Looked up from germline, CDR1 is MNHEY and CDR2 is SVGAGI. J was trimmed by 5 bases and V by 0 bases; bases with no gene match: 7.

The chain employs TRBV7-2 and TRBJ1-4, with no clear D. This CDR3 spans 14 amino acids. Germline V lookup: CDR1 SGHTA, CDR2 FQGNSA. V lost 5 bases to trimming and J lost 4 bases, with 11 bases between them. CDR3 residues: CASSPQSGNEKLFF. The CDR3, as DNA: TGTGCCAGCAGCCCACAGTCGGGTAATGAAAAACTGTTTTTT.

The J gene is TRBJ1-5, the V gene TRBV7-6; D unresolved. The length of the CDR3 is 16 residues. V was shortened by 4 bases and J by 3 bases, with 16 bases between the two germline ends. Germline V gene sequence: CDR1 SGHVS, CDR2 FNYEAQ. Here the CDR3 DNA reads TGTGCCAGCAGCTCAGAGTCCACACAGAACAATCAGCCCCAGCATTTT. It specifies CASSSESTQNNQPQHF.

The genes are TRBV7-8 and TRBJ2-1; D is perhaps TRBD2 (5 bases). The CDR3 is 16 residues long. In germline, CDR1 is SGHVS, CDR2 FQNEAQ. V gave up 1 base and J gave up 0 bases, with 10 bases separating them. In nucleotides, the CDR3 is TGTGCCAGCAGCTTAGTTGGACTTAGCTCCTACAATGAGCAGTTCTTC. This codes for CASSLVGLSSYNEQFF.

The chain couples TRBV6-1 to TRBJ1-2, with 7 bases identical to TRBD1. The CDR3 sequence is 13 residues long. V lost 5 bases and J lost 7; bases outside the gene matches: 7. The germline CDR1 and CDR2 sequences are MNHNS and SASEGT. CDR3 nucleotide sequence: TGTGCCAGCAGTACCCGGGACAGTACTGGCTACACCTTC. Protein sequence: CASSTRDSTGYTF.

The V and J genes are TRBV5-1 and TRBJ2-3, with D possibly called TRBD1 or TRBD2 (5 bases each). Trimming left V 5 bases short and J 1 base short, with 14 bases between. Germline CDR1 is SGHRS and CDR2 is YFSETQ. The CDR3 consists of 15 residues. Here the CDR3 reads CASSQGGRGTDTQYF. CDR3 in DNA: TGCGCCAGCAGTCAAGGAGGCAGGGGCACAGATACGCAGTATTTT.

The chain has TRBV5-1 and TRBJ1-3; D ambiguous. The CDR3 consists of 14 residues. CDR1 is SGHRS, CDR2 YFSETQ, per germline. V lost 0 bases to trimming and J lost 4 bases, with 8 bases between them. As DNA, the CDR3 is TGCGCCAGCAGCTTGGGGAGTTCGGGAAACACCATATATTTT. Protein: CASSLGSSGNTIYF.

V is TRBV2 and J is TRBJ2-3; TRBD2 matches 8 bases. The V gene's germline CDR1 is SNHLY and CDR2 FYNNEI. The CDR3 is made up of 15 amino acids. Germline trimming cut 5 bases from V and 4 bases from J; bases unmatched to any gene: 8. CDR3: CASSRPRGAADTQYF. As DNA, the CDR3 is TGTGCCAGCAGTCGTCCGCGGGGGGCCGCAGATACGCAGTATTTT.

J is TRBJ2-6 and V is TRBV6-6, with D possibly matching TRBD1 (6 bases). V gave up 6 bases and J gave up 2 bases, with 14 bases separating them. CDR3 length equals 16 residues. The germline V gene has CDR1 MNHNY and CDR2 SVGAGI (reference sequence). The CDR3 spells CASSRQGLTGANVLTF. The CDR3 coding sequence is TGTGCCAGCAGCCGGCAGGGGCTCACTGGGGCCAACGTCCTGACTTTC.

This clone occurred a few times. This chain's CDR3 is CASSLGTGPNNEQFF. CDR3 DNA: TGTGCCAGCAGCTTAGGGACAGGGCCCAACAATGAGCAGTTCTTC. This sequence joins TRBV11-3 and TRBJ2-1; 8 nucleotides align to TRBD1. The CDR3 loop spans 15 amino acids. CDR1 and CDR2 (germline): SGHNT, YENEEA. V shed 1 base and J 5 bases; nucleotides not matched to a gene: 4. Full variable domain (outside the CDR3, taken from reference TRBV11-3 and TRBJ2-1): EAGVVQSPRYKIIEKKQPVAFWCNPISGHNTLYWYLQNLGQGPELLIRYENEEAVDDSQLPKDRFSAERLKGVDSTLKIQPAELGDSAVYLCASSLGTGPNNEQFFGPGTRLTVL.

J is TRBJ2-5 and V is TRBV11-2, with 8 bases aligning to TRBD2. V shed 0 bases, J shed 3 bases, and the junction held 3 bases outside the gene matches. In germline, CDR1 is SGHAT, CDR2 FQNNGV. The CDR3 totals 15 residues. In DNA, the CDR3 is TGTGCCAGCAGCTTAGATGGGACTAGGGAAGAGACCCAGTACTTC. This translates into CASSLDGTREETQYF.

The chain joins TRBV4-1 to TRBJ1-1; unclear D gene. V shed 8 bases and J shed 1 base, with 14 bases lying between them. The length of the CDR3 is 14 residues. Per germline, CDR1 MGHRA and CDR2 YSYEKL. DNA for the CDR3: TGCGCCAGCGGAAGACTGGCCGGGAACACTGAAGCTTTCTTT. Amino acids: CASGRLAGNTEAFF.

The J gene is TRBJ1-2, the V gene TRBV11-2; D call uncertain. V lost 6 bases and J lost 5, with 10 bases in between. The CDR3 runs 12 residues. Germline CDR1 reads SGHAT; CDR2 reads FQNNGV. The CDR3, as DNA: TGTGCCAGCAGGGGAAGCGTTTATGGCTACACCTTC. This encodes CASRGSVYGYTF.

In this sample, this clone turned up once. J is TRBJ1-1 and V is TRBV5-4; unclear D gene. In germline, CDR1 is SGHNT, CDR2 YYREEE (reference sequence). CDR3 length: 12 amino acids. The V end was cut by 6 bases, the J end by 1 base, with 7 bases between. The CDR3 loop reads CASTDKNTEAFF. DNA of the CDR3: TGTGCCAGCACCGATAAGAACACTGAAGCTTTCTTT.